This record looks at one TCR beta chain sequence and its context. Its antigen is still unknown. No base qualities exist here, and no much larger clone lies one base off it. The sample belongs to a study of blood T cell repertoires in COVID-19 (TCRdb year 2020). Describing the broader study: Samples from collaborators originated in the United States, Italy and Spain and spanned both the acute and convalescent phases of COVID-19. The material from the prospective study consisted of cDNA or gDNA derived from T cells, B-cell-depleted T cells, or PBMCs. The sample metadata nearly always contained a de-identified subject ID, COVID-19 status, age in years and sex. The repertoires were made available in a free public database intended to serve as a resource for research on the immune response to SARS-CoV-2. The dataset comprised deeply sampled blood TCRbeta repertoires from subjects exposed to, actively infected with, or recovered from COVID-19. Samples were obtained from the ongoing ImmuneRACE study (first 160 participants) and from some 1,300 subjects provided by 6 global collaborators. Where available, HLA class I and class II types were taken from metadata supplied by the sample provider and were not determined by assay-based typing. Results and caveats for the whole study, not just this receptor: Clinical and demographic metadata were provided uncurated, with the amount varying by source and participant.

The immunoSEQ Assay, a bias-controlled multiplex PCR, was used to amplify TCRbeta CDR3 regions from genomic DNA. As for the original processing: The number of nucleated cells in each sample was estimated by amplification of reference gene primers within the assay. To quantify the absolute abundance of each unique TCRbeta CDR3 rearrangement, sequence reads were collapsed and filtered. For each sample, productive Simpson clonality was calculated by taking the square root of Simpson's diversity index across productive rearrangements. The clones in this table, taken by TCRdb from immuneACCESS, are in-frame only. Not every clone is retained; where verified, under half of the shortfall comes from an unresolved V gene, and the cause of the rest is unknown. The V and J calls and clone size were taken over from that table, and D and trimming were inferred from the DNA. The sample profile shows about 140,000 clones; about four fifths of them were found once. The top ten hold approximately 14% of the sample.

Each collaborating institution followed its own protocols to collect whole blood in K2EDTA tubes. For TCRbeta analysis, collaborators shipped samples as frozen whole blood, isolated PBMCs, or DNA extracted from either of those sample types. The CDR3 runs 16 amino acids, cysteine and phenylalanine included. The DNA shown is the 48-base CDR3, in frame from base 1. CDR1 and CDR2 are read off the germline V gene (reference sequence) as MNHNY and SVGAGI. V sheds 8 bases and J sheds 1 base, leaving 19 bases between their ends. Recombination joined TRBV6-6 with TRBJ2-3; TRBD2 is a possible D gene, resting on 7 matching bases. This sequence originates from a man older than 75 with acute or convalescent COVID-19. Sequencing was performed on peripheral blood. The DNA sequence follows: TGTGCCAGCCGGGGGGCCCAAACCTACGGCACAGATACGCAGTATTTT. Its translation is CASRGAQTYGTDTQYF.